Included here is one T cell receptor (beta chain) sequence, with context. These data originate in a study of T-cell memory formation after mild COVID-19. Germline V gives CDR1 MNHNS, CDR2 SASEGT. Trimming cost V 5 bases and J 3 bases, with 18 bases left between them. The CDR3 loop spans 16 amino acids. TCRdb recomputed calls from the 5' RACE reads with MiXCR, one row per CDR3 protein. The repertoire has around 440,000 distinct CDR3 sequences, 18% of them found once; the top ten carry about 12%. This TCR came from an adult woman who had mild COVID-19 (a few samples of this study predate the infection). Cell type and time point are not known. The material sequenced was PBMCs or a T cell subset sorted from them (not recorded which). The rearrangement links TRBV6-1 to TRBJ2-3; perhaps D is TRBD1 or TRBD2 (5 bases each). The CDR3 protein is CASSLRSWGGTDTQYF. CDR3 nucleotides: TGTGCCAGCAGTCTCCGGTCGTGGGGCGGGACAGATACGCAGTATTTT.